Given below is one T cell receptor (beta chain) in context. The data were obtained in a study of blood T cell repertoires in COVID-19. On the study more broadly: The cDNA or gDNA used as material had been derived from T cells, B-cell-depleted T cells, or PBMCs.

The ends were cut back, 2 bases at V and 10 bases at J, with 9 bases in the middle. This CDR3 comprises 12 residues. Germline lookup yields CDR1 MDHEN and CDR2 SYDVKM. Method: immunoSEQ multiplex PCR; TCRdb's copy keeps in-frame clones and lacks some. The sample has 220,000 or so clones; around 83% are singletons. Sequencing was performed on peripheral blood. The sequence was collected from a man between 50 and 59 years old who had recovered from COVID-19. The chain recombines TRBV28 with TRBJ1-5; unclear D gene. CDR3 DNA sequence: TGTGCCAGCAGTTTACTCGAGCCCCCCCAGCATTTT. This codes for CASSLLEPPQHF.